This record looks at one T cell receptor (beta chain) sequence and its context. The antigen is unknown. TCRdb's table, derived via immunoSEQ multiplex PCR, lists solely in-frame clones and lacks some. The table has approximately 86,000 clones, roughly nine tenths seen once; the top ten hold over 0.095%. The data were taken from a study of graft-versus-host responses after intestinal transplantation. This clonotype was obtained from a human donor who received an intestinal transplant. The sample was unstimulated CD4+ T cells sorted from spleen or lymph node cells, taken before intestinal transplant.

CDR3 protein: CASSYRGLAMTDTQYF. The DNA of the CDR3 is TGTGCCAGTAGCTACAGGGGACTAGCGATGACAGATACGCAGTATTTT. The J gene is TRBJ2-3, the V gene TRBV19; TRBD2 matches 10 bases. The CDR3 consists of 16 residues. Germline-derived CDR1 and CDR2 are LNHDA and SQIVND (reference sequence). V shed 6 bases and J 3 bases; nucleotides not matched to a gene: 9.